The entry below gives a single T cell receptor beta chain sequence along with its context. Antigen unknown. These data belong to a study of cytomegalovirus exposure and HLA in healthy donors. Study results and limitations: In a later analysis, a missense DCLRE1C variant was linked to TCR beta V- and J-gene trimming. Beyond CMV serostatus, there was no information to go on about immune exposure.

Use of 60 Vbeta and 13 Jbeta primers characterized the PCR. Here immunoSEQ multiplex PCR was the method, and the copy in TCRdb shows in-frame clones only, minus some. Here the sample spans roughly 200,000 clones, around four fifths being singletons. Germline V lookup: CDR1 SGHRS, CDR2 YFSETQ. The trim removed 2 bases at V and 3 bases at J, leaving 2 bases unmatched. The length of the CDR3 is 15 residues. Input material: PBMCs. J is TRBJ2-1 and V is TRBV5-1; 10 bases agree with TRBD2. The clonotype originates from a middle-aged man in good health and CMV-seropositive. The CDR3 nucleotides read TGCGCCAGCAGCTTACTAGCGGGAAGCTACAATGAGCAGTTCTTC. This codes for CASSLLAGSYNEQFF.